This is a list of T cell receptor beta chains from one sample in a study of early T cells in non-severe SARS-CoV-2 infection. One entry per CDR3 protein, called by TCRdb with MiXCR from the 5' RACE reads. The sample consists of fewer than 40,000 distinct CDR3 sequences, around 4.1% of them appearing once. The sample comprised whole blood. These receptors were obtained from an adult who was a healthcare worker with PCR-confirmed SARS-CoV-2 infection or an uninfected control (not recorded which). Each CDR3 is given with its conserved first and last residue. Fields, in order: J gene, V gene, CDR3 protein.

TRBJ2-2	TRBV27	CASGTSGNTGELFF
TRBJ1-1	TRBV27	CASSFDRGNTEAFF
TRBJ1-5	TRBV7-2	CASSTGQGAGQPQHF
TRBJ2-7	TRBV6-1	CASSMTSVAYEQYF
TRBJ2-5	TRBV11-2	CASSLRPGGRETQYF
TRBJ2-2	TRBV3-1	CASSQRKAGFVGELFF
TRBJ2-7	TRBV28	CASSPSGGAVDEQYF
TRBJ2-5	TRBV20-1	CSARDLRGGPMDF
TRBJ1-2	TRBV9	CASSVVTGGARGYTF
TRBJ2-1	TRBV29-1	CSSRSPGTAEQFF
TRBJ2-7	TRBV6-6	CASSYSKSSPYEQYF
TRBJ2-7	TRBV11-1	CASSLRDGGVWEQYF
TRBJ1-6	TRBV2	CASSPVPGQGQPLHF
TRBJ2-1	TRBV6-6	CASSYDTEQFF
TRBJ2-3	TRBV28	CASSQMVTNTDTQYF
TRBJ1-6	TRBV12-3/TRBV12-4	CASSLTVGNSPLHF
TRBJ2-7	TRBV7-2	CASSFAVHEQYF
TRBJ2-1	TRBV19	CASTGTSGGTNEQFF
TRBJ2-2	TRBV7-3	CASSLDPGQGTGELFF
TRBJ2-3	TRBV30	CAWSSGLATGRDTQYF
TRBJ2-7	TRBV4-1	CASSQGRVAYEQYF
TRBJ2-3	TRBV6-5	CASSYPHIESTDTQYF
TRBJ2-2	TRBV10-1	CASRTPTSGITGELFF
TRBJ2-2	TRBV4-2	CASRSWDTGNTGELFF
TRBJ2-3	TRBV6-1	CASRLAGAGDTQYF
TRBJ2-2	TRBV12-3/TRBV12-4	CASSLNRPSNTGELFF
TRBJ1-1	TRBV5-4	CASSPGQPNTEAFF
TRBJ2-7	TRBV5-4	CASSLVRTAVHEQYF
TRBJ1-3	TRBV29-1	CSVGAGNTIYF
TRBJ2-1	TRBV23-1	CASSQSVGREVPGEQFF
TRBJ1-5	TRBV7-2	CASSLKGGNQPQHF
TRBJ2-5	TRBV15	CATSRDRAKETQYF
TRBJ2-3	TRBV2	CASSGTPEPTDTQYF
TRBJ2-7	TRBV25-1	CASSESRGVQYF
TRBJ2-6	TRBV5-1	CASSLAFGGGSSGANVLTF
TRBJ2-2	TRBV4-2	CASSQAHGGAGELFF
TRBJ2-4	TRBV12-3/TRBV12-4	CASSRDRGGENIQYF
TRBJ2-2	TRBV29-1	CSVRGTGTGELFF
TRBJ2-5	TRBV7-7	CASSVVDQETQYF
TRBJ2-2	TRBV4-2	CASSQPGETNTGELFF
TRBJ2-5	TRBV5-4	CASSFRQGAEETQYF
TRBJ2-3	TRBV19	CASSPGLAGGSTDTQYF
TRBJ1-5	TRBV6-2/TRBV6-3	CASSPTESNQPQHF
TRBJ2-3	TRBV6-2/TRBV6-3	CASSPGGGTDTQYF
TRBJ2-7	TRBV6-2/TRBV6-3	CASSDWGGSYEQYF
TRBJ2-3	TRBV7-6	CASSLARDYRDPDTQYF